The clone carrying this T cell receptor beta chain was seen a handful of times. The target antigen is unknown. Sequence at one end of the junction differs from germline and may be a read error. Graves' hyperthyroidism qualified as stable when ophthalmopathy did not progress within 18 months. It was 8 to 10 ml of fresh peripheral blood that supplied the PBMCs. The CDR3 runs to 13 residues. Germline assignment: CDR1 SGHRS and CDR2 YFSETQ. This specimen comes from a study of T cells in Graves' hyperthyroidism and ophthalmopathy. Study-wide results and caveats: Ophthalmopathy was model-predicted a median about six months pre-onset.

The investigators amplified TCR beta CDR3 regions from RNA transcripts. Carried out on the TCR CDR3, a first-round RT-PCR used the HTBI primer set. Each CDR3 protein is one row after TCRdb ran MiXCR on the multiplex PCR reads. The repertoire includes about 700,000 distinct CDR3 sequences, 12% to 15% of them detected once, and roughly 10% sits in the top ten. The origin of this receptor is a woman in her late teens or twenties with Graves' hyperthyroidism. The chain has TRBV5-1 and TRBJ2-1, with D uncertain. Sequencing was performed on blood. The CDR3 is CASSSRSSNEQLF. The CDR3 coding sequence is TGCGCCAGCAGCTCCCGTTCATCCAATGAGCAGCTCTTC.